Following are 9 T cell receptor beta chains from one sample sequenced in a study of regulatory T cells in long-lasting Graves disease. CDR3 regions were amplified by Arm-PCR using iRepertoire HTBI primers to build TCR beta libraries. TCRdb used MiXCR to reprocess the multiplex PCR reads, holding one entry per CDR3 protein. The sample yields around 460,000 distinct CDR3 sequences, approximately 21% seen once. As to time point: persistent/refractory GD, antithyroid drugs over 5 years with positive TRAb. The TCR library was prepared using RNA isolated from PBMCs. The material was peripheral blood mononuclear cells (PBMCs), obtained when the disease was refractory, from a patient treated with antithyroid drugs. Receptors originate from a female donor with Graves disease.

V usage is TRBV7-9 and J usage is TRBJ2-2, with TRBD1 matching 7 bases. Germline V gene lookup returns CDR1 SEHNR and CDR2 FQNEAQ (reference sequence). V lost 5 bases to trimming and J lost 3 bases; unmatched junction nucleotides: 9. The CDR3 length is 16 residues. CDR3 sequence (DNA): TGTGCCAGCAGCACCCGGGACAGAGAGTACACCGGGGAGCTGTTTTTT. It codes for CASSTRDREYTGELFF.

CDR3 coding DNA: TGCGCCAGCAGCTTGGGCGACAGGACAGGAACCAATCAGCCCCAGCATTTT. Protein: CASSLGDRTGTNQPQHF. The rearrangement links TRBV5-1 to TRBJ1-5; 7 bases fit TRBD1. The CDR3 is 17 residues long. V dropped 0 bases and J dropped 3; count of bases not matched to a gene: 9. In germline, CDR1 is SGHRS, CDR2 YFSETQ. The full variable domain, in which reference TRBV5-1 and TRBJ1-5 provide the parts outside the CDR3, is KAGVTQTPRYLIKTRGQQVTLSCSPISGHRSVSWYQQTPGQGLQFLFEYFSETQRNKGNFPGRFSGRQFSNSRSEMNVSTLELGDSALYLCASSLGDRTGTNQPQHFGDGTRLSIL.

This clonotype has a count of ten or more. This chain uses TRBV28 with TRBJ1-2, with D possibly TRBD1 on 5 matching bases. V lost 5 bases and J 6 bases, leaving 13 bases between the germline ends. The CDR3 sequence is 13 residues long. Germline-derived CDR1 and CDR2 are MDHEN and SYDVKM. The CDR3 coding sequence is TGTGCCAGCAGTCCGGCTGGGGGAGATGGCTACACCTTC. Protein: CASSPAGGDGYTF.

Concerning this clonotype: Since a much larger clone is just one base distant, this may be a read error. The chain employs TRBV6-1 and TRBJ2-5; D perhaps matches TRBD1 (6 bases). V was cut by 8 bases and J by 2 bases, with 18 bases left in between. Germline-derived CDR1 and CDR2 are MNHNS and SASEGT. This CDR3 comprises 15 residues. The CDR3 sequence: CASGVQTGIQETQYF. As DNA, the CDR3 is TGTGCCAGCGGTGTACAGACAGGAATACAAGAGACCCAGTACTTC.

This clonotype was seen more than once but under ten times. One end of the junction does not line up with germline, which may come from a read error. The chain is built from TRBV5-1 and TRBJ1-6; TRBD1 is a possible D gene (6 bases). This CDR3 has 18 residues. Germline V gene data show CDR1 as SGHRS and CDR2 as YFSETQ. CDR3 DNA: TGTGCCAGCCGGGTGGCGTTCGAACAGGGCTCCTATAATTCACCCCTCCACTTT. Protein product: CASRVAFEQGSYNSPLHF.

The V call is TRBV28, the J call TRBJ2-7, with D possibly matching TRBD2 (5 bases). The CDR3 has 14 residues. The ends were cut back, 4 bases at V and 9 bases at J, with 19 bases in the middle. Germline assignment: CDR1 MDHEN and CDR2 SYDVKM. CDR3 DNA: TGTGCCAGCAGTTCGGGATCCTCGCTCCCGGGGCAGTACTTC. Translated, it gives CASSSGSSLPGQYF.

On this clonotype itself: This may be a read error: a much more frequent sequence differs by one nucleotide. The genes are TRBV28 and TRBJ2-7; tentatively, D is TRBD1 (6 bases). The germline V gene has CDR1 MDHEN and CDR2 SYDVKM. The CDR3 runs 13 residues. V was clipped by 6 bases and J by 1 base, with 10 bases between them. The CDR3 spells CASRSGTSYEQYF. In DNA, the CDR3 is TGTGCCAGCAGATCCGGGACATCCTACGAGCAGTACTTC.

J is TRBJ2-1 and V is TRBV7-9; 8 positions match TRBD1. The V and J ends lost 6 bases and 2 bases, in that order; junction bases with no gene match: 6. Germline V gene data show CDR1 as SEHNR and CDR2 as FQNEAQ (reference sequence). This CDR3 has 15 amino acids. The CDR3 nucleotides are TGTGCCAGCAGACGTGACAGGGGAGCCTACAATGAGCAGTTCTTC. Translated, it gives CASRRDRGAYNEQFF.

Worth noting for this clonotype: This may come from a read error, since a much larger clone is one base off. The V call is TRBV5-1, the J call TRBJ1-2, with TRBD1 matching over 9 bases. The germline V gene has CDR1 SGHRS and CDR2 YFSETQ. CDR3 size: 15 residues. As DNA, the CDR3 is TGCGCCAGCGGCTTGGGACAGGGAAGCAACTATGGCTACACCTTC. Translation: CASGLGQGSNYGYTF.